The 18 T cell receptor beta chains below come from one sample, sequenced in a study of T cell responses to AZD1222 COVID-19 vaccine. Profiling relied on immunoSEQ multiplex PCR, and the TCRdb table lists in-frame clones only, not all of them. The sample has about 120,000 clones; about 90% are singletons. The sample in question was peripheral blood, obtained on day 0 of AZD1222 vaccination. All receptors derive from an adult in good health.

CDR3 loop: CASMRGSWTGELFF. Written as DNA, the CDR3 is TGTGCCAGCATGAGGGGGAGTTGGACCGGGGAGCTGTTTTTT. The chain has TRBV2 and TRBJ2-2, with D possibly matching TRBD1 (6 bases). With 7 bases removed from V and 5 bases from J, the gap between germline ends came to 14 bases. Per the germline V gene, CDR1 is SNHLY and CDR2 is FYNNEI. The CDR3 loop spans 14 amino acids.

The rearrangement joins TRBV29-1 to TRBJ1-1, with D perhaps matching TRBD1 (5 bases). The germline V and J ends were trimmed by 1 base and 6 bases, with 12 bases remaining between them. Germline CDR1 is SQVTM and CDR2 is ANQGSEA. The CDR3 consists of 13 residues. In DNA form, the CDR3 reads TGCAGCGTTGAAGGTCCGGGGACGGCTGAAGCTTTCTTT. Protein sequence: CSVEGPGTAEAFF.

V usage is TRBV5-4 and J usage is TRBJ1-2; the D is unclear. Trimming cost V 4 bases and J 2 bases, with 15 bases left between them. The CDR3 is 15 amino acids. CDR1 is SGHNT, CDR2 YYREEE, per germline (reference sequence). CDR3 in amino acids: CASSPPGGLNYGYTF. DNA of the CDR3: TGTGCCAGCAGCCCACCTGGAGGACTGAACTATGGCTACACCTTC.

The gene calls are TRBV27 and TRBJ2-5, with a weak D call TRBD2 (6 bases). The CDR3 consists of 13 residues. The germline CDR1 and CDR2 sequences are MNHEY and SMNVEV (reference sequence). Trimming left V 5 bases short and J 4 bases short, with 11 bases between. The CDR3, as DNA: TGTGCCAGCAGTCCGAGGCGGGGAGAGACCCAGTACTTC. Amino acid sequence: CASSPRRGETQYF.

This chain joins TRBV19 and TRBJ1-2, with unresolved D. The CDR3 runs to 15 residues. The germline V gene encodes CDR1 LNHDA and CDR2 SQIVND (reference sequence). V was trimmed by 3 bases and J by 4 bases, leaving 15 bases between them. CDR3 sequence: CASSIGQIGAYGYTF. The CDR3 DNA is TGTGCCAGTAGTATTGGGCAGATTGGTGCCTATGGCTACACCTTC.

As regards this clone: Compared with germline, one end of the junction differs, possibly owing to a read error. The gene calls are TRBV20-1 and TRBJ1-2; TRBD1 matches at 7 bases. Germline V gene sequence: CDR1 DFQATT, CDR2 SNEGSKA (reference sequence). The CDR3 runs to 11 residues. DNA of the CDR3: TGCAGTGCCCAGGGGGGGTCGCCGGGGCTCTTC. Protein product: CSAQGGSPGLF.

V and J are TRBV19 and TRBJ2-5; no reliable D call. V was cut by 0 bases and J by 1 base, with 3 bases left in between. Germline loops: CDR1 LNHDA, CDR2 SQIVND (reference sequence). This CDR3 spans 13 amino acids. In DNA, the CDR3 is TGTGCCAGTAGTATAGATCCCCAAGAGACCCAGTACTTC. It codes for CASSIDPQETQYF.

This chain connects TRBV19 to TRBJ2-1; D may be TRBD1 or TRBD2 (5 bases each). The V end was cut by 3 bases, the J end by 7 bases, with 22 bases between. Germline V gene lookup returns CDR1 LNHDA and CDR2 SQIVND (reference sequence). This CDR3 spans 17 amino acids. CDR3 nucleotides: TGTGCCAGTAGTATCGATGGAACACCGGGGACCAGGAATGAGCAGTTCTTC. As protein: CASSIDGTPGTRNEQFF.

The chain combines TRBV19 with TRBJ2-3; TRBD1 matches at 12 bases. V lost 11 bases and J lost 5; bases outside the gene matches: 8. From germline, CDR1 is LNHDA and CDR2 SQIVND (reference sequence). CDR3 length: 14 amino acids. For the CDR3, the DNA is TGTGCCTCCGGGGACAGGGGGCGCGTAGATACGCAGTATTTT. Protein sequence: CASGDRGRVDTQYF. Using reference TRBV19 and TRBJ2-3 for the parts outside the CDR3, the full variable domain is DGGITQSPKYLFRKEGQNVTLSCEQNLNHDAMYWYRQDPGQGLRLIYYSQIVNDFQKGDIAEGYSVSREKKESFPLTVTSAQKNPTAFYLCASGDRGRVDTQYFGPGTRLTVL.

The rearrangement uses TRBV5-3 and TRBJ1-4; possible D gene TRBD1, 5 bases. TRBV5-3 is assigned to the ORF class and has an uncertain function. The CDR3 is 16 amino acids. Trimming removed 0 bases at V and 0 bases at J, with 9 bases between. The CDR3 sequence: CARSLATGSTNEKLFF. DNA of the CDR3: TGTGCCAGAAGCTTGGCTACAGGATCAACTAATGAAAAACTGTTTTTT.

The chain links TRBV18 to TRBJ2-3; D gene uncertain. V lost 0 bases and J lost 4, with 5 bases in between. This CDR3 contains 13 residues. Germline CDR1 KGHSH, CDR2 LQKENI. The CDR3 is CASSPPGADTQYF. In DNA form, the CDR3 reads TGTGCCAGCTCACCACCCGGCGCAGATACGCAGTATTTT. Variable domain in full (rest from reference TRBV18 and TRBJ2-3): NAGVMQNPRHLVRRRGQEARLRCSPMKGHSHVYWYRQLPEEGLKFMVYLQKENIIDESGMPKERFSAEFPKEGPSILRIQQVVRGDSAAYFCASSPPGADTQYFGPGTRLTVL.

The chain uses TRBV15 and TRBJ2-1, with 7 bases identical to TRBD2. V dropped 0 bases and J dropped 6; count of bases not matched to a gene: 5. CDR3 length: 15 amino acids. CDR1 is LNHNV and CDR2 is YYDKDF in the germline V gene (reference sequence). The CDR3 nucleotides are TGTGCCACCAGCAGAGAGCTCGGGAGGCTCAATGAGCAGTTCTTC. It yields the protein CATSRELGRLNEQFF.

With regard to this clone: Other DNA sequences in this specimen translate into the identical CDR3. The V gene is TRBV27, the J gene TRBJ2-7, with 9 bases that match TRBD1. CDR1 and CDR2 from the germline V gene are MNHEY and SMNVEV (reference sequence). The CDR3 is made up of 15 amino acids. The trim removed 3 bases at V and 4 bases at J, leaving 7 bases unmatched. The CDR3 here is CASSFGTGGLYEQYF. Here the CDR3 DNA reads TGTGCCAGCAGTTTTGGTACAGGGGGCTTGTACGAGCAGTACTTC.

This clone occurred once. The chain combines TRBV6-5 with TRBJ2-2; D perhaps matches TRBD2 (5 bases). Germline V CDR1 and CDR2: MNHEY, SVGAGI. The CDR3 has 12 amino acids. The V end lost 10 bases, the J end lost 5 bases, and 11 bases lay between the germline ends. The CDR3 DNA is TGTGCCACTCAGGACTTTACCGGGGAGCTGTTTTTT. Translated, it gives CATQDFTGELFF.

This clone was seen a handful of times. The chain has TRBV4-1 and TRBJ2-1, with no clear D. V lost 4 bases and J lost 6, with 22 bases in between. The length of the CDR3 is 17 residues. Germline loops: CDR1 MGHRA, CDR2 YSYEKL. CDR3 sequence (DNA): TGCGCCAGCAGCCGGGGTGGTTTGGCGGCTCTCGGCAATGAGCAGTTCTTC. Protein sequence: CASSRGGLAALGNEQFF.

The CDR3 sequence: CASSATAMNTEAFF. CDR3 coding DNA: TGTGCCAGCAGCGCCACAGCGATGAACACTGAAGCTTTCTTT. This sequence joins TRBV9 and TRBJ1-1; D is unclear. V gave up 3 bases and J gave up 0 bases, with 9 bases separating them. The CDR3 has 14 residues. Germline values: CDR1 SGDLS, CDR2 YYNGEE.

This chain uses TRBV29-1 with TRBJ1-2; D might be TRBD1 (5 bases). CDR1 and CDR2 (germline): SQVTM, ANQGSEA. This CDR3 region has 11 residues. Trimming shortened V by 4 bases and J by 5 bases, and 8 bases separated the two germline ends. This CDR3 is CSVGGTYGYTF. The DNA for the CDR3 is TGCAGCGTTGGGGGGACGTATGGCTACACCTTC.

V gene TRBV5-1 combines with J gene TRBJ1-2; weak D call: TRBD1 (5 bases). CDR3 size: 13 residues. Looked up from germline, CDR1 is SGHRS and CDR2 is YFSETQ. The V gene lost 0 bases and the J gene lost 4 bases, with 7 bases spanning the gap. The CDR3 protein is CASSLGTGYGYTF. CDR3 nucleotides: TGCGCCAGCAGCTTGGGCACAGGCTATGGCTACACCTTC. Filled out from reference TRBV5-1 and TRBJ1-2, the complete variable domain reads KAGVTQTPRYLIKTRGQQVTLSCSPISGHRSVSWYQQTPGQGLQFLFEYFSETQRNKGNFPGRFSGRQFSNSRSEMNVSTLELGDSALYLCASSLGTGYGYTFGSGTRLTVV.